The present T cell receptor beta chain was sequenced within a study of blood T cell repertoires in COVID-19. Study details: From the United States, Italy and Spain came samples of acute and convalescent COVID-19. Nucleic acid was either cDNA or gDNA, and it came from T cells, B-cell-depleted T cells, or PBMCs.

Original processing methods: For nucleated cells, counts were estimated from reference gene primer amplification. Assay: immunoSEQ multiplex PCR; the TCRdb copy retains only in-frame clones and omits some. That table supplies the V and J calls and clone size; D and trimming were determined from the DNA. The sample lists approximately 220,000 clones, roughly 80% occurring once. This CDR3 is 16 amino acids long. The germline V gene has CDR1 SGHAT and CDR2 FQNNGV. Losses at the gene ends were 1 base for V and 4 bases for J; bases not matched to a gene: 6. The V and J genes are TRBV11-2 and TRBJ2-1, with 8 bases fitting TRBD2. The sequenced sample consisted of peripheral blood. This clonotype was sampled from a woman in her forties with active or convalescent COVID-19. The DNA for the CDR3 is TGTGCCAGCAGCTTAGGACGCGGCGGGAGGTACAATGAGCAGTTCTTC. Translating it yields CASSLGRGGRYNEQFF.